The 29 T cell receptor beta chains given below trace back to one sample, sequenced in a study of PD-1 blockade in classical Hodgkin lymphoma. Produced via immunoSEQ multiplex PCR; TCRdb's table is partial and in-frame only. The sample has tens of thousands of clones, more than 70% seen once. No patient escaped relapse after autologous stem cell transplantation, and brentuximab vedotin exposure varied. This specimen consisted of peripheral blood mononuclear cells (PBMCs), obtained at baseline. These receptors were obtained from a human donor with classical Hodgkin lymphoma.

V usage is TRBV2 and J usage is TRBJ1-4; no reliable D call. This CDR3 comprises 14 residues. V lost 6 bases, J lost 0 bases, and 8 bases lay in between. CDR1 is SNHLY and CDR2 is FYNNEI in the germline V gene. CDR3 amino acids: CASRVVATNEKLFF. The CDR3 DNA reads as TGTGCCAGCAGGGTAGTTGCAACTAATGAAAAACTGTTTTTT.

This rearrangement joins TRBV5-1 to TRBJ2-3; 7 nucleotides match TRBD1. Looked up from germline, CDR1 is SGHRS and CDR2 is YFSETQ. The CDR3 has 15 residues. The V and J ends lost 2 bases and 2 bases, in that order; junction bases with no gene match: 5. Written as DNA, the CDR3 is TGCGCCAGCAGCTTCCGGACAGGAGCCACAGATACGCAGTATTTT. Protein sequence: CASSFRTGATDTQYF. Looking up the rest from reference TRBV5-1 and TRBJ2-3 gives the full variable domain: KAGVTQTPRYLIKTRGQQVTLSCSPISGHRSVSWYQQTPGQGLQFLFEYFSETQRNKGNFPGRFSGRQFSNSRSEMNVSTLELGDSALYLCASSFRTGATDTQYFGPGTRLTVL.

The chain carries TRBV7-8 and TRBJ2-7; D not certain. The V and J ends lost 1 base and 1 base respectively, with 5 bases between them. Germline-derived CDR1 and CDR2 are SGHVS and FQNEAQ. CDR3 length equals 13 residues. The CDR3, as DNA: TGTGCCAGCAGCTTAGGGGCATCCTACGAGCAGTACTTC. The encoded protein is CASSLGASYEQYF. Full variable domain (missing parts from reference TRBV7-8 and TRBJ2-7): GAGVSQSPRYKVAKRGQDVALRCDPISGHVSLFWYQQALGQGPEFLTYFQNEAQLDKSGLPSDRFFAERPEGSVSTLKIQRTQQEDSAVYLCASSLGASYEQYFGPGTRLTVT.

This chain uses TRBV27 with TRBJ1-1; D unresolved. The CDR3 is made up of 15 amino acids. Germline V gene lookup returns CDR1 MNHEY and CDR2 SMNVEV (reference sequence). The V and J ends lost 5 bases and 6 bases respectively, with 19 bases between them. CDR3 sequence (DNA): TGTGCCAGCAGTCGTGGGTTTGCAGACACCCCTGAAGCTTTCTTT. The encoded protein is CASSRGFADTPEAFF.

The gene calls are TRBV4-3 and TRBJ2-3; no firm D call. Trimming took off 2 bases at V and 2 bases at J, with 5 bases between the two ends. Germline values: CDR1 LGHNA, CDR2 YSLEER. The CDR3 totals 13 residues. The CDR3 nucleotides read TGCGCCAGCAGCCAACGCATCACAGATACGCAGTATTTT. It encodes CASSQRITDTQYF.

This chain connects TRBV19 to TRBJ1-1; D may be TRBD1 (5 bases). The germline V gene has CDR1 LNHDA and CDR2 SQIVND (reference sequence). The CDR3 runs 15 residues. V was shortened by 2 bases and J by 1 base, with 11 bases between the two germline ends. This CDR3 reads CASSIHSGRNTEAFF. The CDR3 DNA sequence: TGTGCCAGTAGTATACATTCAGGGAGGAACACTGAAGCTTTCTTT.

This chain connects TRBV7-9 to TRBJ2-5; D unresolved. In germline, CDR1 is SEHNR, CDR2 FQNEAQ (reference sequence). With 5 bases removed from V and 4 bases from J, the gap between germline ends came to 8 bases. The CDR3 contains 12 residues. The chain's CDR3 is CASSKKRETQYF. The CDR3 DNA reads TGTGCCAGCAGCAAAAAAAGAGAGACCCAGTACTTC.

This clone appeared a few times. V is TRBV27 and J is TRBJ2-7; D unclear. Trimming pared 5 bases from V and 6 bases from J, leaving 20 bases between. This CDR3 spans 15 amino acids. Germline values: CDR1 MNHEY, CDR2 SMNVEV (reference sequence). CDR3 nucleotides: TGTGCCAGCAGTCCGCCCGGGCCGAGATTGCGCGAGCAGTACTTC. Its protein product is CASSPPGPRLREQYF.

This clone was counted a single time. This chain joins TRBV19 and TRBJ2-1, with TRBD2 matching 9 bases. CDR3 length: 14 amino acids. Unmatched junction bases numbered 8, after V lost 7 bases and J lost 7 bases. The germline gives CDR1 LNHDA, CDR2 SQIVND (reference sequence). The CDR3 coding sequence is TGTGCCAGTAACGCGGCGGGAGGGCGGAATGAGCAGTTCTTC. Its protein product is CASNAAGGRNEQFF. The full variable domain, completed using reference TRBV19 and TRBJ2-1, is DGGITQSPKYLFRKEGQNVTLSCEQNLNHDAMYWYRQDPGQGLRLIYYSQIVNDFQKGDIAEGYSVSREKKESFPLTVTSAQKNPTAFYLCASNAAGGRNEQFFGPGTRLTVL.

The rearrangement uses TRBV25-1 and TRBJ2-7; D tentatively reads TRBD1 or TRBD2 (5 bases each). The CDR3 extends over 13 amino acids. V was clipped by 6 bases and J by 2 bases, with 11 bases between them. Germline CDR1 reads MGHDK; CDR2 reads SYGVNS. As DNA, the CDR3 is TGTGCCAGCAGAAGGGACGCCGCCTACGAGCAGTACTTC. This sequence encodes CASRRDAAYEQYF.

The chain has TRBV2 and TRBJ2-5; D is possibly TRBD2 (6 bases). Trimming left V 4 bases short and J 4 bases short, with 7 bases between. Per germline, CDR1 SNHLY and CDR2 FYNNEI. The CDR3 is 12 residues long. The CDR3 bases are TGTGCCAGCAGTGGTAGCGGAGAGACCCAGTACTTC. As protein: CASSGSGETQYF.

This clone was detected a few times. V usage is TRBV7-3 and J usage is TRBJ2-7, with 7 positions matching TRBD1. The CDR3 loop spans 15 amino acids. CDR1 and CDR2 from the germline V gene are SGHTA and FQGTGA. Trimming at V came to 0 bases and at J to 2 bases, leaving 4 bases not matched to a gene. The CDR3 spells CASSLTGQNTYEQYF. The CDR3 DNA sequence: TGTGCCAGCAGCTTAACGGGACAGAATACCTACGAGCAGTACTTC. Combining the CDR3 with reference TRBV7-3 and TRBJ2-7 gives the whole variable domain GAGVSQTPSNKVTEKGKYVELRCDPISGHTALYWYRQSLGQGPEFLIYFQGTGAADDSGLPNDRFFAVRPEGSVSTLKIQRTERGDSAVYLCASSLTGQNTYEQYFGPGTRLTVT.

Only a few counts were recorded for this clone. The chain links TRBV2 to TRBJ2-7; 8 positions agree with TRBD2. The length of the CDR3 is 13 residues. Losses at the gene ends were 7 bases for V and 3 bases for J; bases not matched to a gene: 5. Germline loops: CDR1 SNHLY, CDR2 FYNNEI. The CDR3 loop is CASTPTSDYEQYF. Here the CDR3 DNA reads TGTGCCAGCACCCCGACTAGCGACTACGAGCAGTACTTC.

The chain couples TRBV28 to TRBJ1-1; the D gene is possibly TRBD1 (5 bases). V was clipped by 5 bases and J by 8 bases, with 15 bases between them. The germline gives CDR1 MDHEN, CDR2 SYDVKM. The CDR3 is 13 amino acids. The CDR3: CASSPPPGIEAFF. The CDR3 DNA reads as TGTGCCAGCAGTCCCCCGCCAGGGATAGAAGCTTTCTTT.

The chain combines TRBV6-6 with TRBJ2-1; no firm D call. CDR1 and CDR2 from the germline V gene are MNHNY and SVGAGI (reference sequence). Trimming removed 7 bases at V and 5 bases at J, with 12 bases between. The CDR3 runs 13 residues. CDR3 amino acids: CASTTRINNEQFF. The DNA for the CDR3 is TGTGCCAGCACCACGCGTATTAACAATGAGCAGTTCTTC.

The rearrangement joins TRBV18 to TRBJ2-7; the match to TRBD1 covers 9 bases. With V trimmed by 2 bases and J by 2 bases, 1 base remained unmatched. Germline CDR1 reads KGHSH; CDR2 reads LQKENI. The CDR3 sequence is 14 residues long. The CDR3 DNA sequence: TGTGCCAGCTCACCAACAGGGGGCCCCTACGAGCAGTACTTC. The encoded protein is CASSPTGGPYEQYF.

CDR3 amino acids: CASSLGLAGNNEQFF. DNA for the CDR3: TGTGCCAGCAGCTTGGGACTAGCGGGGAACAATGAGCAGTTCTTC. This rearrangement joins TRBV7-6 to TRBJ2-1; TRBD2 aligns across 13 bases. The CDR3 is 15 residues long. Germline-derived CDR1 and CDR2 are SGHVS and FNYEAQ. After removal of 3 bases from V and 5 bases from J, the junction contained 1 base not matched to a gene.

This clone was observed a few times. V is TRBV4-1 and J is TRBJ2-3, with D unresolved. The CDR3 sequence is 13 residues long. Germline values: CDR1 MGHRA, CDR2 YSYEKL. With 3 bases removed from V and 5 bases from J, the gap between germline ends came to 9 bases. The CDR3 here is CASSHPPEDTQYF. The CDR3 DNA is TGCGCCAGCAGCCACCCCCCGGAAGATACGCAGTATTTT.

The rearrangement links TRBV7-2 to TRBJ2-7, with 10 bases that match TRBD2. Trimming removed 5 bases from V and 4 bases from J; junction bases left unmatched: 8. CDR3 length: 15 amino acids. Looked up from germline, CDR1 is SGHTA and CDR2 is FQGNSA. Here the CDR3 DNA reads TGTGCCAGCAGCCCCCTAGCGGGAGCGCTGTACGAGCAGTACTTC. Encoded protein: CASSPLAGALYEQYF.

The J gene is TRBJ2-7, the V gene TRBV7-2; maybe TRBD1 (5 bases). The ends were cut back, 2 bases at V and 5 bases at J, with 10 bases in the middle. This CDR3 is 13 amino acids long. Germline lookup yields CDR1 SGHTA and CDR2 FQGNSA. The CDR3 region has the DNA TGTGCCAGCAGCTTAAAGGGGTACAACGAGCAGTACTTC. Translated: CASSLKGYNEQYF.

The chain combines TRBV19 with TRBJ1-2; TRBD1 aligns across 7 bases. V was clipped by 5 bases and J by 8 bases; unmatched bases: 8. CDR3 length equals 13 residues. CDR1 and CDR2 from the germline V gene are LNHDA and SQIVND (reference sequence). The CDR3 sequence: CASSWTGASGYTF. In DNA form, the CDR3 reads TGTGCCAGTAGTTGGACAGGCGCCTCGGGCTACACCTTC.

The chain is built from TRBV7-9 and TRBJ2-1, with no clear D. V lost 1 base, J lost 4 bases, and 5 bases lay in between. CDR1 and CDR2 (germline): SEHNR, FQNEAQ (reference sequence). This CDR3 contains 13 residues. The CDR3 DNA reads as TGTGCCAGCAGCTTAGGAGATTACAATGAGCAGTTCTTC. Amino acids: CASSLGDYNEQFF.

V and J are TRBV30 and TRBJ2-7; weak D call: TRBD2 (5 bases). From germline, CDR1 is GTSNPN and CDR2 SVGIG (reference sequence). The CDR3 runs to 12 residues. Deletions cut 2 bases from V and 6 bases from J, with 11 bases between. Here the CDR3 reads CAWSPGLGEQYF. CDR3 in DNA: TGTGCCTGGAGTCCCGGACTTGGCGAGCAGTACTTC.

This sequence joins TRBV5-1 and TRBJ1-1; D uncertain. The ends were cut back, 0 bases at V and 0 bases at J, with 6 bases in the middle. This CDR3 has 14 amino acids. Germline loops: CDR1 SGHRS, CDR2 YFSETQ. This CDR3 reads CASSLGGMNTEAFF. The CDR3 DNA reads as TGCGCCAGCAGCTTGGGAGGGATGAACACTGAAGCTTTCTTT.

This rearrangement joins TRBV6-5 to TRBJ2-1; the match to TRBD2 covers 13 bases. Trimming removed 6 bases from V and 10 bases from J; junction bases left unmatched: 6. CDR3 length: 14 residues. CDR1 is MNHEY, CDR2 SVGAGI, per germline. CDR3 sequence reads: CASSRLAGGTEQFF. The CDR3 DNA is TGTGCCAGCAGCCGACTAGCGGGAGGAACCGAGCAGTTCTTC.

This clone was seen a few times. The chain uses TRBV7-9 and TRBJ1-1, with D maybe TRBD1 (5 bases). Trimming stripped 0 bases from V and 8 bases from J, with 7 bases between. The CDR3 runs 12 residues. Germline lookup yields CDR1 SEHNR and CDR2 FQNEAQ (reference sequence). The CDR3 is CASSLARAEAFF. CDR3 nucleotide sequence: TGTGCCAGCAGCTTAGCCAGGGCAGAAGCTTTCTTT.

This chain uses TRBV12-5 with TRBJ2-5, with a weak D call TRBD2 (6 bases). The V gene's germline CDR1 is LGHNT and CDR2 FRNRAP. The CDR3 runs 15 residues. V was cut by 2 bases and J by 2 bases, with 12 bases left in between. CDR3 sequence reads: CASGLYRDFQETQYF. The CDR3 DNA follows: TGTGCTAGTGGTTTGTACCGGGACTTTCAAGAGACCCAGTACTTC. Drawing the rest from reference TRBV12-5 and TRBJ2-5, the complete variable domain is DARVTQTPRHKVTEMGQEVTMRCQPILGHNTVFWYRQTMMQGLELLAYFRNRAPLDDSGMPKDRFSAEMPDATLATLKIQPSEPRDSAVYFCASGLYRDFQETQYFGPGTRLLVL.

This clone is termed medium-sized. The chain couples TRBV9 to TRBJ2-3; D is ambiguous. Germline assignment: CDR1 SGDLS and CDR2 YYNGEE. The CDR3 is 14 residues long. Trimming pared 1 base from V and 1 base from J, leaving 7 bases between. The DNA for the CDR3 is TGTGCCAGCAGCGTAAGGGTAGGCACAGATACGCAGTATTTT. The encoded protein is CASSVRVGTDTQYF.

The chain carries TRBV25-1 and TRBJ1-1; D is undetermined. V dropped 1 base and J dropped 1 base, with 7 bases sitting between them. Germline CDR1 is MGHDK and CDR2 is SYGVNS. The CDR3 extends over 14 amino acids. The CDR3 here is CASSEWTQNTEAFF. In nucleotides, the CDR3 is TGTGCCAGCAGTGAATGGACGCAGAACACTGAAGCTTTCTTT.